Shown below are 3 T cell receptor beta chains from a single sample sequenced in a study of early T cells in non-severe SARS-CoV-2 infection. MiXCR, run by TCRdb on the 5' RACE reads, gives a single entry per CDR3 protein. Among about 59,000 distinct CDR3 sequences, roughly an eighth were seen once, and the ten largest hold 2.9%. The sample consisted of whole blood. The source is an adult who was a healthcare worker with PCR-confirmed SARS-CoV-2 infection or an uninfected control (not recorded which).

A note on this clonotype: A much larger clonotype is one base distant, so this may be a read error. The CDR3 sequence: CASSLQKNTEAFF. CDR3 nucleotides: TGTGCCAGCAGCCTGCAAAAGAACACTGAAGCTTTCTTT. This chain uses TRBV14 with TRBJ1-1; no clear D. Germline V lookup: CDR1 SGHDN, CDR2 FVKESK. Between the trimmed V and J ends, which lost 4 bases and 1 base, there was a span of 7 bases. The CDR3 contains 13 residues.

This clonotype was detected only a few times. The chain couples TRBV9 to TRBJ1-2; D unclear. Germline CDR1 reads SGDLS; CDR2 reads YYNGEE. V lost 4 bases and J lost 3, with 16 bases in between. The CDR3 is 15 amino acids. CDR3 bases: TGTGCCAGCAGCCAAGAGGCCGCGCTCTACTATGGCTACACCTTC. Translation: CASSQEAALYYGYTF.

The chain employs TRBV6-1 and TRBJ2-1, with TRBD2 matching over 11 bases. CDR1 MNHNS and CDR2 SASEGT come from the germline V gene. V shed 0 bases, J shed 12 bases, and the junction held 10 bases outside the gene matches. The CDR3 extends over 16 amino acids. The CDR3 DNA reads as TGTGCCAGCAGTGAAGCAGGCCTAGCGGGAGGTATAACGCAGTTCTTC. It is translated as CASSEAGLAGGITQFF.